Shown below are 31 T cell receptor beta chains from a single sample sequenced in a study of vaccination effects on CD4 cells after COVID-19. Assay used: immunoSEQ multiplex PCR; TCRdb lists only in-frame clones, some missing. The data contain nearly 45,000 clones, approximately 77% of them singletons. These receptors have no identified antigens. A 10-day culture period preceded the isolation of CD4+ T cells. Two-dose BNT162b2 or mRNA-1273 vaccination was given to participants. Sequences were derived from CD4+ T cells from PBMCs cultured without peptide, sampled after COVID-19 vaccination. The receptors come from a human donor who received a COVID-19 vaccine.

This sequence joins TRBV6-4 and TRBJ1-5; D not resolved. V lost 2 bases to trimming and J lost 3 bases, with 8 bases between them. This CDR3 has 14 amino acids. The germline V gene encodes CDR1 MRHNA and CDR2 SNTAGT. The CDR3 is CASSDGRNNQPQHF. The DNA for the CDR3 is TGTGCCAGCAGTGACGGACGGAACAATCAGCCCCAGCATTTT.

V and J are TRBV3-1 (or the pseudogene TRBV3-2) and TRBJ2-1; 9 nucleotides line up with TRBD1. Per germline, CDR1 LGHDT and CDR2 YNNKEL (reference sequence). V lost 6 bases to trimming and J lost 4 bases; unmatched junction nucleotides: 7. This CDR3 has 15 residues. In DNA form, the CDR3 reads TGTGCCAGCAGACATGACAGGGGGGGTTACAATGAGCAGTTCTTC. The encoded protein is CASRHDRGGYNEQFF.

The chain recombines TRBV18 with TRBJ2-1; 8 bases are shared with TRBD1. V gave up 1 base and J gave up 7 bases; unmatched junction bases: 6. This CDR3 region has 15 residues. CDR1 is KGHSH, CDR2 LQKENI, per germline. The CDR3 region has the DNA TGTGCCAGCTCACCACGGACAGGGCAAATGAATGAGCAGTTCTTC. Amino acid sequence: CASSPRTGQMNEQFF.

The rearrangement joins TRBV9 to TRBJ1-2; D might be TRBD1 (6 bases). From germline, CDR1 is SGDLS and CDR2 YYNGEE. CDR3 length: 14 residues. V was trimmed by 4 bases and J by 3 bases, leaving 13 bases between them. The CDR3 loop is CASSKRGGDYGYTF. Here the CDR3 DNA reads TGTGCCAGCAGCAAGAGGGGGGGCGACTATGGCTACACCTTC.

V and J are TRBV21-1 and TRBJ1-4; the table's TRBD1 call for D was not verified on the DNA. TRBV21-1 is a recognized pseudogene. The CDR3 has 14 amino acids. The DNA for the CDR3 is TGTGCCAGCCTCAGGGACAGTAATCGCGAAAAACTGTTTTTT. Protein product: CASLRDSNREKLFF.

This clone appeared once. Mismatch with germline at one junction end may stem from a read error. V and J are TRBV19 and TRBJ2-1; D is tentatively TRBD1 or TRBD2 (5 bases each). The CDR3 loop spans 15 amino acids. The germline V gene has CDR1 LNHDA and CDR2 SQIVND (reference sequence). CDR3 bases: TGTGCCAGTCGTATCAATGGGGGCTCCTACAATGAGCAGTTCTTC. Its protein product is CASRINGGSYNEQFF.

The genes are TRBV20-1 and TRBJ2-1; tentative D call: TRBD2 (6 bases). This CDR3 has 11 residues. The V and J ends lost 3 bases and 10 bases respectively, with 10 bases between them. Germline V CDR1 and CDR2: DFQATT, SNEGSKA (reference sequence). The CDR3 sequence: CSARDYPEQFF. In DNA, the CDR3 is TGCAGTGCTAGGGACTACCCCGAGCAGTTCTTC.

The CDR3 region has the DNA TGCGCCAGCAGCTTGGTACCGTTAGGCCAAGAGACCCAGTACTTC. Its protein is CASSLVPLGQETQYF. J is TRBJ2-5 and V is TRBV5-1, with D unresolved. Germline values: CDR1 SGHRS, CDR2 YFSETQ. The CDR3 runs to 15 residues. Between the trimmed V and J ends, which lost 0 bases and 1 base, there was a span of 10 bases.

The chain uses TRBV13 and TRBJ1-2; tentative D call: TRBD1 (6 bases). CDR3 length equals 14 residues. CDR1 and CDR2 from the germline V gene are PRHDT and FYEKMQ (reference sequence). V was pared by 2 bases and J by 3 bases, with 10 bases between. Written as DNA, the CDR3 is TGTGCCAGCAGCTTATTTCCAGGGGACTATGGCTACACCTTC. Amino acid sequence: CASSLFPGDYGYTF.

This chain connects TRBV5-1 to TRBJ2-7; possibly TRBD1 for D (5 bases). The ends were cut back, 0 bases at V and 0 bases at J, with 13 bases in the middle. The germline V gene encodes CDR1 SGHRS and CDR2 YFSETQ. The CDR3 is 16 amino acids. The CDR3 sequence: CASSLAPGRDSYEQYF. In DNA, the CDR3 is TGCGCCAGCAGCTTGGCCCCAGGCAGGGACTCCTACGAGCAGTACTTC.

This clone was detected a few times. This chain uses TRBV10-1 with TRBJ2-7, with D hard to call. CDR3 length: 12 amino acids. V lost 3 bases and J lost 2, with 5 bases in between. The germline gives CDR1 WNHNN, CDR2 SYGVQD (reference sequence). In DNA, the CDR3 is TGCGCCAGCAGTGACAGAGCCTACGAGCAGTACTTC. Translated: CASSDRAYEQYF.

This clone appeared a few times. The J gene is TRBJ1-2, the V gene TRBV10-1; D gene ambiguous. The V gene's germline CDR1 is WNHNN and CDR2 SYGVQD (reference sequence). The ends were cut back, 4 bases at V and 2 bases at J, with 8 bases in the middle. This CDR3 is 13 amino acids long. The CDR3 is CASSAGFNYGYTF. CDR3 bases: TGCGCCAGCAGTGCTGGGTTCAACTATGGCTACACCTTC.

The chain couples TRBV29-1 to TRBJ2-1; TRBD1 might be the D (5 bases). The CDR3 spans 15 residues. Trimming cost V 1 base and J 0 bases, with 10 bases left between them. Germline CDR1 is SQVTM and CDR2 is ANQGSEA. CDR3 sequence: CSVEGTKSSYNEQFF. The DNA of the CDR3 is TGCAGCGTTGAAGGGACAAAAAGCTCCTACAATGAGCAGTTCTTC.

The V gene is TRBV19, the J gene TRBJ2-1; a possible D gene is TRBD2 (6 bases). Germline CDR1 reads LNHDA; CDR2 reads SQIVND (reference sequence). There are 14 residues in the CDR3. V was shortened by 3 bases and J by 5 bases, with 11 bases between the two germline ends. The CDR3 loop is CASSMASVDNEQFF. CDR3 sequence (DNA): TGTGCCAGTAGTATGGCTAGCGTCGACAATGAGCAGTTCTTC.

This clone showed up just once. The V gene is TRBV23-1, the J gene TRBJ1-3; D unresolved. TRBV23-1 is marked as an open reading frame, function uncertain. The germline V and J ends were trimmed by 4 bases and 2 bases, with 24 bases remaining between them. The CDR3 covers 19 residues. CDR3: CASSRDRRTICRTGNTIYF. Here the CDR3 DNA reads TGCGCCAGCAGTCGAGATCGCCGGACGATTTGTAGGACTGGAAACACCATATATTTT.

A note on this clone: The identical CDR3 is also encoded by other nucleotide sequences in the sample. The chain combines TRBV2 with TRBJ1-5, with a possible D match to TRBD1 (5 bases). The CDR3 contains 13 residues. V was cut by 7 bases and J by 1 base, with 8 bases left in between. Looked up from germline, CDR1 is SNHLY and CDR2 is FYNNEI. CDR3 loop: CASTRDSNQPQHF. CDR3 in DNA: TGTGCCAGCACCCGGGACAGCAATCAGCCCCAGCATTTT.

The chain employs TRBV3-1 (or the pseudogene TRBV3-2) and TRBJ1-1; D gene uncertain. Germline CDR1 is LGHDT and CDR2 is YNNKEL (reference sequence). CDR3 length: 13 amino acids. Trimming stripped 1 base from V and 4 bases from J, with 7 bases between. The CDR3 sequence is CASSQGDLTEAFF. CDR3 nucleotides: TGTGCCAGCAGCCAAGGAGATCTCACTGAAGCTTTCTTT.

CDR3 amino acids: CASSEQGLGLRTEAFF. The CDR3 bases are TGTGCCAGCAGTGAACAGGGATTGGGTCTAAGGACTGAAGCTTTCTTT. The chain has TRBV2 and TRBJ1-1, with D perhaps matching TRBD1 (5 bases). The CDR3 is 16 amino acids. V lost 2 bases and J lost 5, with 18 bases in between. From germline, CDR1 is SNHLY and CDR2 FYNNEI.

The rearrangement uses TRBV5-1 and TRBJ2-5; D remains ambiguous. From germline, CDR1 is SGHRS and CDR2 YFSETQ. The CDR3 is made up of 15 amino acids. The V gene lost 3 bases and the J gene lost 2 bases, with 14 bases spanning the gap. The CDR3 coding sequence is TGCGCCAGCAGCTCGGGTCGTACGGGTCAAGAGACCCAGTACTTC. It specifies CASSSGRTGQETQYF.

This clone was seen only once. The chain joins TRBV6-5 to TRBJ1-2, with 8 nucleotides matching TRBD1. The CDR3 covers 15 residues. V was pared by 6 bases and J by 4 bases, with 10 bases of the junction left unmatched. From germline, CDR1 is MNHEY and CDR2 SVGAGI. CDR3 sequence reads: CASSGGQGLGYGYTF. Written as DNA, the CDR3 is TGTGCCAGCAGCGGCGGACAGGGTCTTGGCTATGGCTACACCTTC.

This clone was detected only once. This rearrangement joins TRBV2 to TRBJ1-1, with D perhaps TRBD1 (5 bases). Trimming took off 6 bases at V and 1 base at J, with 18 bases between the two ends. This CDR3 has 16 amino acids. The germline gives CDR1 SNHLY, CDR2 FYNNEI. The CDR3 region is CASRVSGTRGNTEAFF. CDR3 sequence (DNA): TGTGCCAGCAGGGTTTCCGGGACCCGAGGGAACACTGAAGCTTTCTTT.

V usage is TRBV29-1 and J usage is TRBJ2-1, with D perhaps TRBD2 (5 bases). This CDR3 comprises 14 residues. The germline V and J ends were trimmed by 0 bases and 3 bases, with 9 bases remaining between them. The germline CDR1 and CDR2 sequences are SQVTM and ANQGSEA. The CDR3 region has the DNA TGCAGCGTTGAAGACGAGCGGAGCTACAATGAGCAGTTCTTC. As protein: CSVEDERSYNEQFF.

This clone turned up a few times. The V and J genes are TRBV19 and TRBJ1-1; D gene unclear. Germline V gene sequence: CDR1 LNHDA, CDR2 SQIVND (reference sequence). The CDR3 spans 13 residues. V lost 4 bases and J lost 1, with 7 bases in between. DNA of the CDR3: TGTGCCAGTAGTAGCAACAGGAACACTGAAGCTTTCTTT. Translating gives CASSSNRNTEAFF. Full variable domain (remainder filled in from reference TRBV19 and TRBJ1-1): DGGITQSPKYLFRKEGQNVTLSCEQNLNHDAMYWYRQDPGQGLRLIYYSQIVNDFQKGDIAEGYSVSREKKESFPLTVTSAQKNPTAFYLCASSSNRNTEAFFGQGTRLTVV.

V and J are TRBV25-1 and TRBJ1-2; D gene ambiguous. V lost 5 bases and J 8 bases, leaving 12 bases between the germline ends. CDR1 and CDR2 (germline): MGHDK, SYGVNS. The CDR3 has 12 amino acids. CDR3 bases: TGTGCCAGCAGTACGGCCCGGCGGGGCTACACCTTC. Protein: CASSTARRGYTF.

This clone was found a few times. V usage is TRBV6-5 and J usage is TRBJ2-7, with 7 bases identical to TRBD1. The CDR3 is made up of 14 amino acids. Per the germline V gene, CDR1 is MNHEY and CDR2 is SVGAGI. J was trimmed by 3 bases and V by 5 bases; bases with no gene match: 7. CDR3 protein: CASSPKGQVYEQYF. Here the CDR3 DNA reads TGTGCCAGCAGTCCGAAAGGACAGGTCTACGAGCAGTACTTC.

J is TRBJ1-5 and V is TRBV4-1; D gene uncertain. There are 14 residues in the CDR3. V was trimmed by 1 base and J by 1 base, leaving 5 bases between them. From germline, CDR1 is MGHRA and CDR2 YSYEKL. CDR3 coding DNA: TGCGCCAGCAGCCAAGCTTCCAGCAATCAGCCCCAGCATTTT. Translating it yields CASSQASSNQPQHF.

This clone was found a few times. This chain connects TRBV5-1 to TRBJ1-5; D gene uncertain. The CDR3 runs to 15 residues. Germline values: CDR1 SGHRS, CDR2 YFSETQ. The V and J ends lost 0 bases and 1 base respectively, with 8 bases between them. The CDR3 region is CASSLAAVSNQPQHF. DNA of the CDR3: TGCGCCAGCAGCTTGGCTGCGGTGAGCAATCAGCCCCAGCATTTT.

Only a few counts were recorded for this clone. The rearrangement uses TRBV20-1 and TRBJ2-7, with TRBD2 matching 7 bases. Per the germline V gene, CDR1 is DFQATT and CDR2 is SNEGSKA (reference sequence). This CDR3 comprises 11 residues. Losses at the gene ends were 6 bases for V and 5 bases for J; bases not matched to a gene: 4. CDR3 DNA sequence: TGCAGTGCCGGGAGGATAAACGAGCAGTACTTC. It specifies CSAGRINEQYF.

This chain connects TRBV12-3 or TRBV12-4 to TRBJ1-1; tentatively, D is TRBD1 (6 bases). The germline V and J ends were trimmed by 4 bases and 4 bases, with 10 bases remaining between them. The CDR3 is 13 residues long. CDR3 in DNA: TGTGCCAGCAGTTCTCCAGGGGCCACTGAAGCTTTCTTT. Translating it yields CASSSPGATEAFF.

This clone was picked up a small number of times. V usage is TRBV7-9 and J usage is TRBJ1-3, with TRBD1 matching 7 bases. The CDR3 length is 14 residues. Germline CDR1 is SEHNR and CDR2 is FQNEAQ (reference sequence). The J segment lost 3 bases and the V segment lost 4 bases, leaving 3 bases of the junction unmatched. CDR3 sequence reads: CASSSGTVGNTIYF. The CDR3, as DNA: TGTGCCAGCAGCTCAGGGACAGTTGGAAACACCATATATTTT. The whole variable domain, remainder taken from reference TRBV7-9 and TRBJ1-3, is DTGVSQNPRHKITKRGQNVTFRCDPISEHNRLYWYRQTLGQGPEFLTYFQNEAQLEKSRLLSDRFSAERPKGSFSTLEIQRTEQGDSAMYLCASSSGTVGNTIYFGEGSWLTVV.

The chain carries TRBV2 and TRBJ2-1; 9 nucleotides match TRBD2. Germline V gene sequence: CDR1 SNHLY, CDR2 FYNNEI. The CDR3 runs 15 residues. The V and J ends lost 7 bases and 6 bases, in that order; junction bases with no gene match: 10. CDR3 sequence: CASNLAGSTINEQFF. The CDR3 coding sequence is TGTGCCAGCAATCTAGCGGGGTCCACGATCAATGAGCAGTTCTTC. The full variable domain, completed using reference TRBV2 and TRBJ2-1, is EPEVTQTPSHQVTQMGQEVILRCVPISNHLYFYWYRQILGQKVEFLVSFYNNEISEKSEIFDDQFSVERPDGSNFTLKIRSTKLEDSAMYFCASNLAGSTINEQFFGPGTRLTVL.